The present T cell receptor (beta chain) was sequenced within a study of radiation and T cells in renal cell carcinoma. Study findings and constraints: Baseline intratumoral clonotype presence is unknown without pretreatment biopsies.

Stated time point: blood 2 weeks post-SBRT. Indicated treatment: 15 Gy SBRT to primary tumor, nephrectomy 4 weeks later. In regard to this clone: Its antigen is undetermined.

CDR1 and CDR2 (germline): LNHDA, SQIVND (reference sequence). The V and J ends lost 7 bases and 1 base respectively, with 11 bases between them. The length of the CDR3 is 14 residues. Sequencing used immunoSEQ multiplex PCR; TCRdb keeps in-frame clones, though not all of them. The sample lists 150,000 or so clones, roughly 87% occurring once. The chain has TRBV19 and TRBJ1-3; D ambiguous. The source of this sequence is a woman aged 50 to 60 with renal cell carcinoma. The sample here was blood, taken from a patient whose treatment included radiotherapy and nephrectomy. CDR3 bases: TGTGCCAGTACCCGCGGGGTATCTGGAAACACCATATATTTT. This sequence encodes CASTRGVSGNTIYF.